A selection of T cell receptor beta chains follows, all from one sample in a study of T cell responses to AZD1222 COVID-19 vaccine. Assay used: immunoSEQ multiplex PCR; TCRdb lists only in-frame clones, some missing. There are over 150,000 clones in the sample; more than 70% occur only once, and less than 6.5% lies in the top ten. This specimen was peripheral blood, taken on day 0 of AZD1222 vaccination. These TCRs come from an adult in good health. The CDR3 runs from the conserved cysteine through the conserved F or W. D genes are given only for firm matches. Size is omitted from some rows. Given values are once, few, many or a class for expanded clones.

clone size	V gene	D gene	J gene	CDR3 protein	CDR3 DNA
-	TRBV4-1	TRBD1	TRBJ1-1	CASSQDDRGYTEAFF	TGCGCCAGCAGCCAAGACGACAGGGGGTACACTGAAGCTTTCTTT
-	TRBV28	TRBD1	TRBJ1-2	CVSSLGQGTNYGYTF	TGTGTCAGCAGTTTAGGACAGGGCACGAACTATGGCTACACCTTC
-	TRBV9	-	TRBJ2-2	CASSVGGATGELFF	TGTGCCAGCAGCGTCGGTGGGGCTACCGGGGAGCTGTTTTTT
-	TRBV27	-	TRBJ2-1	CASMVGGYGEQFF	TGTGCCAGCATGGTAGGAGGATACGGTGAGCAGTTCTTC
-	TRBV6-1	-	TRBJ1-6	CASSEDQGWGAGSSPLHF	TGTGCCAGCAGTGAAGATCAAGGTTGGGGGGCCGGGAGTTCACCCCTCCACTTT
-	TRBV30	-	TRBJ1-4	CAWGVGINEKLFF	TGTGCCTGGGGTGTCGGGATTAATGAAAAACTGTTTTTT
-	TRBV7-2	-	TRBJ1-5	CASSSYSNQPQHF	TGTGCCAGCAGCTCCTATAGCAATCAGCCCCAGCATTTT
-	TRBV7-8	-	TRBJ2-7	CASTPTGAYEQYF	TGTGCCAGCACCCCGACGGGAGCCTACGAGCAGTACTTC
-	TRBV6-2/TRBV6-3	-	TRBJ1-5	CASSLRGHQPQHF	TGTGCCAGCAGTCTCCGGGGGCATCAGCCCCAGCATTTT
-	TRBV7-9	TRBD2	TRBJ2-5	CASSYRLASLRETQYF	TGTGCCAGCAGTTATCGACTAGCGAGCCTAAGGGAGACCCAGTACTTC
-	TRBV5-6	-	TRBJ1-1	CASSWGLLAEAFF	TGTGCCAGCAGCTGGGGACTTTTGGCTGAAGCTTTCTTT
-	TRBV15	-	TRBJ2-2	CATSRDLGEMGGELFF	TGTGCCACCAGCAGAGATTTAGGGGAGATGGGCGGGGAGCTGTTTTTT
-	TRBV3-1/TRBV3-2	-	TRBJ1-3	CASSRLGENTIYF	TGTGCCAGCAGCCGCCTGGGGGAGAACACCATATATTTT
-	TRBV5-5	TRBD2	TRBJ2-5	CASSLGLAGWETQYF	TGTGCCAGCAGCTTGGGACTAGCGGGATGGGAGACCCAGTACTTC
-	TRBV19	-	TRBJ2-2	CASSPLLGAVTGELFF	TGTGCCAGTAGTCCCCTATTAGGGGCGGTCACCGGGGAGCTGTTTTTT
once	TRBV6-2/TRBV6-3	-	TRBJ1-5	CASSPLMGPQHF	TGTGCCAGCAGTCCCCTTATGGGACCCCAGCATTTT
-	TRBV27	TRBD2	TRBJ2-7	CASRSGGPRDEQYF	TGTGCCAGCAGATCGGGGGGGCCAAGGGACGAGCAGTACTTC
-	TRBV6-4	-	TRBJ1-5	CASSESRGQPQHF	TGTGCCAGCAGTGAATCAAGGGGACAGCCCCAGCATTTT
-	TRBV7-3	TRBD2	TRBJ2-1	CASSLIAGGPNNEQFF	TGTGCCAGCAGCTTAATAGCGGGAGGGCCGAACAATGAGCAGTTCTTC
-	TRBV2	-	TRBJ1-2	CASSDPNRVNYGYTF	TGTGCCAGCAGTGACCCCAACAGGGTCAACTATGGCTACACCTTC
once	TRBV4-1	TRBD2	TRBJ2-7	CASSTIAGGPEQYF	TGCGCCAGCAGCACTATAGCGGGAGGGCCCGAGCAGTACTTC
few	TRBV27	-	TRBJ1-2	CASSPDILGYGYTF	TGTGCCAGCAGTCCCGATATATTGGGCTATGGCTACACCTTC
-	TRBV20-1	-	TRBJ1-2	CSASGLSGYTF	TGCAGTGCTTCCGGACTAAGCGGCTACACCTTC
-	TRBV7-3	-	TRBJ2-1	CASSLFSKSGLASYNEQFF	TGTGCCAGCAGTTTATTCTCTAAATCAGGTCTCGCCTCCTACAATGAGCAGTTCTTC
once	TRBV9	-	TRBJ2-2	CASSVATLGGELFF	TGTGCCAGCAGCGTAGCTACTTTAGGCGGGGAGCTGTTTTTT
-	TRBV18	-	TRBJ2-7	CASSPPAQVEQYF	TGTGCCAGCTCACCACCGGCTCAAGTCGAGCAGTACTTC
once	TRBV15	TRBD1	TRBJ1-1	CATSRVQGGGEAFF	TGTGCCACCAGCAGAGTACAGGGGGGAGGTGAAGCTTTCTTT
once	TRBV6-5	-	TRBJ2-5	CASSYSASRETQYF	TGTGCCAGCAGTTACTCGGCTAGCCGAGAGACCCAGTACTTC
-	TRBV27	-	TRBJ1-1	CASSGRTTTEAFF	TGTGCCAGCAGCGGACGGACAACCACTGAAGCTTTCTTT
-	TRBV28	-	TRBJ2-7	CASSLNAYEQYF	TGTGCCAGCAGTTTAAACGCCTACGAGCAGTACTTC
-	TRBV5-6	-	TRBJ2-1	CASSPAARAWDEQFF	TGTGCCAGCAGCCCAGCAGCGAGGGCCTGGGATGAGCAGTTCTTC
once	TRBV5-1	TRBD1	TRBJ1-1	CASSRLGTGETEAFF	TGCGCCAGCAGCCGTCTAGGGACAGGGGAAACTGAAGCTTTCTTT
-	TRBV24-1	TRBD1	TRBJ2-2	CATSDPGQDTDTGELFF	TGTGCCACCAGTGACCCGGGACAGGATACGGACACCGGGGAGCTGTTTTTT
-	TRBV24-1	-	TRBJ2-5	CATSDSGLQETQYF	TGTGCCACCAGTGATTCGGGGTTACAAGAGACCCAGTACTTC
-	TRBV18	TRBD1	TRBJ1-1	CASSPPINRGYQPEAFF	TGTGCCAGCTCGCCGCCCATCAACAGGGGCTATCAACCTGAAGCTTTCTTT
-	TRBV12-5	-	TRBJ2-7	CASGLGLPGDRLIRSYEQYF	TGTGCTAGTGGTTTGGGCCTACCCGGCGACAGGCTGATCCGCTCCTACGAGCAGTACTTC
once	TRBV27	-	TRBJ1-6	CASSLKGLGPSSYNSPLHF	TGTGCCAGCAGTTTAAAGGGGCTAGGACCGAGCTCCTATAATTCACCCCTCCACTTT
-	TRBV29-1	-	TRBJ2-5	CSVAGAGVTQYF	TGCAGCGTCGCAGGGGCGGGCGTGACCCAGTACTTC
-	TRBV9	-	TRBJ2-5	CASSVGHAQETQYF	TGTGCCAGCAGCGTAGGTCACGCTCAAGAGACCCAGTACTTC
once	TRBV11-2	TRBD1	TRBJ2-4	CASSRQGPTRKNIQYF	TGTGCCAGCAGCCGACAGGGCCCTACTCGTAAAAACATTCAGTACTTC
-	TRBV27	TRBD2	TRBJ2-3	CATLAGGTDTQYF	TGTGCCACCCTAGCGGGGGGCACAGATACGCAGTATTTT
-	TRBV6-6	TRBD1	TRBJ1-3	CASSYSTGGIGNTIYF	TGTGCCAGCAGTTACTCGACAGGGGGCATTGGAAACACCATATATTTT
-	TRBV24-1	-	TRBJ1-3	CATSDPTSSGNTIYF	TGTGCCACCAGTGACCCTACCAGCTCTGGAAACACCATATATTTT
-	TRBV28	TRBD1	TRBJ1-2	CASSQRTGGRSNYGYTF	TGTGCCAGCAGCCAAAGGACAGGTGGCAGAAGTAATTATGGCTACACCTTC
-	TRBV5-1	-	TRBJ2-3	CASSLGQETDTQYF	TGCGCCAGCAGCTTAGGGCAGGAGACAGATACGCAGTATTTT
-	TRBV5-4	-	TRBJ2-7	CASSLYSRDEQYF	TGTGCCAGCAGCTTGTACTCCCGGGATGAGCAGTACTTC
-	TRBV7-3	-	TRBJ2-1	CASSLTGQYNEQFF	TGTGCCAGCAGCTTAACGGGGCAGTACAATGAGCAGTTCTTC